One T cell receptor (beta chain) is described in this entry. This entry belongs to a study of blood T cell repertoires in COVID-19. V lost 4 bases and J 6 bases, leaving 13 bases between the germline ends. Germline lookup yields CDR1 LNHDA and CDR2 SQIVND (reference sequence). CDR3 length equals 14 residues. Repertoires were generated with immunoSEQ multiplex PCR, while TCRdb's copy carries only in-frame clones and drops some. The table includes a few hundred thousand clones, approximately 86% detected once. The chain carries TRBV19 and TRBJ1-5; tentative D call: TRBD1 (5 bases). Sequencing was performed on peripheral blood. This clonotype originated in a man aged 25 to 40 with active or convalescent COVID-19. CDR3 bases: TGTGCCAGTAGTACCTCGGCTCAGGGTCAGCCCCAGCATTTT. Its translation: CASSTSAQGQPQHF.